This T cell receptor beta chain was captured by sequencing in a study of T cells expressing NK-cell markers. The wider study: Sorted CD3+CD56-NKG2C+, CD3+CD56+NKG2C- and CD3+CD56+NKG2C+ T cells were the source of the TCR beta repertoires. Most of the eight sequenced donors tested HCMV-seropositive; one tested seronegative.

Concerning this clonotype itself: Antigen unknown.

This CDR3 has 13 residues. Germline V gives CDR1 GTSNPN, CDR2 SVGIG (reference sequence). Study findings and constraints: Once again these clonotypes came out on top in the CD3+CD56-NKG2C+ fraction of a handful of donors.

A 5'RACE template switching approach incorporating UMIs was used to make TCR beta cDNA. For each CDR3 protein, TCRdb gives one entry from its re-call of the 5' RACE reads, without DNA. The table for this sample gives some 390,000 distinct CDR3 sequences. Sequencing was performed on blood T cells: a sorted CD56 or NKG2C T cell subset, CD4+ or CD8+ T cells, or bulk PBMC T cells (not recorded which). The TCR sequence derives from a woman between 50 and 59 years old in good health. V and J are TRBV30 and TRBJ1-6; TCRdb outputs TRBD1, but without DNA this stays unchecked. The chain's CDR3 is CAVPGRGSSPLHF.